A selection of T cell receptor beta chains follows, all from one sample in a study of T cells after yellow fever vaccination. TCRdb recomputed calls from the 5' RACE reads with MiXCR, one row per CDR3 protein. The sample records 30,000 or so distinct CDR3 sequences, 3.5% to 5% being singletons. The sample was CD8+ T cells sorted from PBMCs, taken 5 days after the yellow fever booster vaccination. All receptors come from a man aged 25 to 40 who received the YFV17D yellow fever vaccine. CDR3s include the opening cysteine and the closing phenylalanine or tryptophan. The order of the fields is clone size, V gene, J gene, CDR3 length, D gene, CDR3 DNA, CDR3 protein. D genes are given only for firm matches. Clone size appears in some rows only: once, few, many, or a class for an expanded clone.

many	TRBV6-2/TRBV6-3	TRBJ2-7	14	-	TGTGCCAGCAGTTATACTAGCCCCTCCTACGAGCAGTACTTC	CASSYTSPSYEQYF
-	TRBV28	TRBJ2-1	14	-	TGTGCCAGCAGAGGACTAATGATCTACAATGAGCAGTTCTTC	CASRGLMIYNEQFF
many	TRBV11-3	TRBJ2-3	15	-	TGTGCCAGCAGCTTAGTAGGGACACCATCGGATACGCAGTATTTT	CASSLVGTPSDTQYF
many	TRBV7-8	TRBJ1-6	18	-	TGTGCCAGCAGCTTAGAGTCGGGGGGGCGCTTTCCTAATTCACCCCTCCACTTT	CASSLESGGRFPNSPLHF
many	TRBV10-3	TRBJ2-3	15	TRBD2	TGTGCCATCAGGGACCGGACTAGCGCCACAGATACGCAGTATTTT	CAIRDRTSATDTQYF
many	TRBV7-8	TRBJ2-2	11	-	TGTGCCAGCGGTGACACCGGGGAGCTGTTTTTT	CASGDTGELFF
many	TRBV7-6	TRBJ2-7	13	-	TGTGCCAGCAGCTTAGGAATGTTATACGAGCAGTACTTC	CASSLGMLYEQYF
many	TRBV28	TRBJ1-4	14	-	TGTGCCAGCAGTTCCCCCGGAACAGGCGAAAAACTGTTTTTT	CASSSPGTGEKLFF
many	TRBV25-1	TRBJ2-7	13	-	TGTGCCAGCACCGCCGACGCAGCCTACGAGCAGTACTTC	CASTADAAYEQYF
-	TRBV15	TRBJ2-7	15	TRBD1	TGTGCCACCAGCAGAGACGCGACAGGGGGTTACGAGCAGTACTTC	CATSRDATGGYEQYF
many	TRBV12-3/TRBV12-4	TRBJ2-7	12	TRBD2	TGTGCCAGCGGCGGGGGACTATACGAGCAGTACTTC	CASGGGLYEQYF
many	TRBV29-1	TRBJ2-1	15	-	TGCAGCGTCGGGCGAGAGAGCCTATCCTACAATGAGCAGTTCTTC	CSVGRESLSYNEQFF
many	TRBV5-1	TRBJ2-5	14	-	TGCGCCAGCAGCTTGAAGGGGTTAAGCGAGACCCAGTACTTC	CASSLKGLSETQYF
many	TRBV5-1	TRBJ2-2	14	TRBD1	TGCGCCAGCAGCTGGGGACAGGGGGACGGGGAGCTGTTTTTT	CASSWGQGDGELFF
many	TRBV3-1	TRBJ2-2	13	-	TGTGCCAGCACCCAAGTGGTCTCCGGGGAGCTGTTTTTT	CASTQVVSGELFF
many	TRBV7-6	TRBJ1-4	16	-	TGTGCCAGCAGCTTAAAGCCGGGGGCGACTAATGAAAAACTGTTTTTT	CASSLKPGATNEKLFF
many	TRBV11-1	TRBJ2-5	16	-	TGTGCCAGCAGCCAATTCAGGACGGAAATTCAAGAGACCCAGTACTTC	CASSQFRTEIQETQYF
many	TRBV20-1	TRBJ2-7	13	-	TGCAGTGCCCCTACGCGGAGCTCCTACGAGCAGTACTTC	CSAPTRSSYEQYF
many	TRBV27	TRBJ2-7	15	TRBD2	TGTGCCAGCAGTTTAAGCGGGAGGGCCTTGTACGAGCAGTACTTC	CASSLSGRALYEQYF
-	TRBV12-3/TRBV12-4	TRBJ2-1	18	TRBD2	TGTGCCTTCAGTTTAGGGACTAGCGGGAGGGACAGGGGTAGTGAGCAGTTCTTC	CAFSLGTSGRDRGSEQFF
many	TRBV11-2	TRBJ2-3	18	TRBD2	TGTGCCAGCACCGGGACTAGCGGCTTGAGGATGGGCACAGATACGCAGTATTTT	CASTGTSGLRMGTDTQYF
-	TRBV6-2/TRBV6-3	TRBJ2-1	11	-	TGTGCCAGCAGTTACCTTTATGAGCAGTTCTTC	CASSYLYEQFF
many	TRBV9	TRBJ2-5	14	-	TGTGCCAGCAGCCCTTCGGGAGAAGGGGAGACCCAGTACTTC	CASSPSGEGETQYF
medium-sized	TRBV4-3	TRBJ1-2	15	-	TGCGCCAGCAGCCAAAACGGGGAGGGTAACTATGGCTACACCTTC	CASSQNGEGNYGYTF
medium-sized	TRBV7-9	TRBJ1-2	15	-	TGTGCCAGCAGCTCCACCTCAGGGTCGAGCTATGGCTACACCTTC	CASSSTSGSSYGYTF
many	TRBV20-1	TRBJ1-2	16	-	TGCAGTGCTTCCCCGTTGTCGGACGGCAGTGGTCATGGCTACACCTTC	CSASPLSDGSGHGYTF